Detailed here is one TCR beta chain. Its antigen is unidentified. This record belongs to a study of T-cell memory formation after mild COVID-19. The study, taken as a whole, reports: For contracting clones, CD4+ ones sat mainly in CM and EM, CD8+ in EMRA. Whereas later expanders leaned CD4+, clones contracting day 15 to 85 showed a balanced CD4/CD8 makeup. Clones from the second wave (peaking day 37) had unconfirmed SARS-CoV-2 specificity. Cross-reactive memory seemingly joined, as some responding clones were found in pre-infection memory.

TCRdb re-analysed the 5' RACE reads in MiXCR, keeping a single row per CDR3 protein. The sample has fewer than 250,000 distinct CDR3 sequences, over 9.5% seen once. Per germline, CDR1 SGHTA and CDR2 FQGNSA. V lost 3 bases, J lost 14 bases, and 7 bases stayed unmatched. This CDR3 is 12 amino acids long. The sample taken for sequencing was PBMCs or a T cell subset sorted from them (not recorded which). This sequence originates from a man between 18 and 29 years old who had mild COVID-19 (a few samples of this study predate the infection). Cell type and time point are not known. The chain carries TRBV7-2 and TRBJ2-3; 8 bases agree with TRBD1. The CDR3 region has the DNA TGTGCCAGCAGCTTCAACCGGGACAGGTTGTATTTT. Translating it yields CASSFNRDRLYF.